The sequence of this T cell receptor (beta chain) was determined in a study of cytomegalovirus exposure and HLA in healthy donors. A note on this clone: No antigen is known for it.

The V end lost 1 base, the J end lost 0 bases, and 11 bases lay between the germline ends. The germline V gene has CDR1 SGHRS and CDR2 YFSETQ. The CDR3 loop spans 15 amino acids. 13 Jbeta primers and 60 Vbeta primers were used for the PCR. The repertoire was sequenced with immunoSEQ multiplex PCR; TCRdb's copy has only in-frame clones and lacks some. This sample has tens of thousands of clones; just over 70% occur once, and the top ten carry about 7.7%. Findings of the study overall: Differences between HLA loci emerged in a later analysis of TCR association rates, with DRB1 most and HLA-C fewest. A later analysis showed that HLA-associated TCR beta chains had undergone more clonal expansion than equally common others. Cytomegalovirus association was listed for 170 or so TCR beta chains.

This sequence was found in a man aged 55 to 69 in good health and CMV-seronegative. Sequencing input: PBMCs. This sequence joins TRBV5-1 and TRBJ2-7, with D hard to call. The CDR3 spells CASSLLSGSSYEQYF. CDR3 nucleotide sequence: TGCGCCAGCAGCTTGCTCTCGGGTAGCTCCTACGAGCAGTACTTC.